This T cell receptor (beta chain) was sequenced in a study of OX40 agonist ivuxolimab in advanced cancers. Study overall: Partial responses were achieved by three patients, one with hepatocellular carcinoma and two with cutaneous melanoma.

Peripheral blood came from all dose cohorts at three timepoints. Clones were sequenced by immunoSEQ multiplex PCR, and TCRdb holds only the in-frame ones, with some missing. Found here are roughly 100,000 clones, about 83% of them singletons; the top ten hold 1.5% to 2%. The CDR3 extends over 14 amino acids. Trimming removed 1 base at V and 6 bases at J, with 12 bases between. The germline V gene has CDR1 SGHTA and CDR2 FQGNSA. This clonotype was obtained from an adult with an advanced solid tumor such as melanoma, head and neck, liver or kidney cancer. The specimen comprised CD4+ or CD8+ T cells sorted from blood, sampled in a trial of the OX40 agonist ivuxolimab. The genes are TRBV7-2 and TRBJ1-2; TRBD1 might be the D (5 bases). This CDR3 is CASSLVPGGHGYTF. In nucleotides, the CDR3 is TGTGCCAGCAGCTTAGTCCCGGGGGGACATGGCTACACCTTC. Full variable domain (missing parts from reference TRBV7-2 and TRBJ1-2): GAGVSQSPSNKVTEKGKDVELRCDPISGHTALYWYRQSLGQGLEFLIYFQGNSAPDKSGLPSDRFSAERTGGSVSTLTIQRTQQEDSAVYLCASSLVPGGHGYTFGSGTRLTVV.